The sequence of this TCR beta chain was determined in a study of T cells in Graves' hyperthyroidism and ophthalmopathy (dated by TCRdb to the late 2010s). In terms of the full investigation: A discovery cohort of roughly 100 patients, approximately 45 with Graves' ophthalmopathy and approximately 60 with stable Graves' hyperthyroidism, was used to find distinguishing TCR V-J signatures. Whether ophthalmopathy could be predicted prospectively was tested in an independent validation cohort made up of 18 to 20 hyperthyroidism patients plus 17 patients who later progressed to ophthalmopathy. The 95 to 100 discovery patients were randomly split 7:3 into training and test sets. In addition, the study compared T-cell repertoires in thyroid tissue and in blood from roughly six Graves' hyperthyroidism patients. Once sampling was done, hyperthyroidism patients were given methimazole at a starting dose of 30 mg daily, whereas ophthalmopathy patients were given high-dose intravenous methylprednisolone. According to the paper, TCR Vbeta CDR3 sequencing was carried out on roughly 130 peripheral blood samples, which came from 40 to 45 ophthalmopathy, about 75 hyperthyroidism and about 17 progressor patients. Study-wide conclusions, independent of this receptor: No statistical method was used to set the sample size in advance, and investigators knew the group allocation. During validation, the model predicted progression to ophthalmopathy a median of about 6.3 months ahead of onset, with almost 71% sensitivity and roughly 75% specificity. Most expanded thyroid clonotypes (frequency above 0.001) were also detected in blood, suggesting blood repertoires may reflect thyroid immune responses. A model built on a 13 V-J signature distinguished ophthalmopathy from stable hyperthyroidism, reaching over 85% sensitivity and about 81% specificity in cross-validation and 80%/75% in testing.

Patients with uncontrolled infections, other autoimmune diseases, pregnancy or lactation were excluded. Clinical symptoms, serum thyroxine and TRAb, thyroid ultrasound, and orbital computed tomography formed the basis for the diagnoses. Trizol reagent was used to extract total RNA, and RNA quality was then checked on an Agilent 2100 Bioanalyzer. The TCR beta CDR3 regions were amplified from RNA transcripts. The TCR CDR3 was subjected to a first round of RT-PCR using the HTBI primer set and the Qiagen OneStep RT-PCR kit. Libraries were constructed in a second round of multiplex PCR, after which size selection and purification were carried out. Sequencing of the libraries was done on an Illumina HiSeq2000 using paired-end 100 bp reads. The authors processed their data as follows. SOAPnuke was used to process the raw data, throwing out any read that contained adapters or uncalled bases, had a mean Phred below 15, or lacked an exact constant-primer or identifier match. COPE v1.2.5 was used to merge high-quality paired reads, and clonotypes were defined as unique nucleotide sequences. MiTCR v1.1 was used to align clonotypes to the IMGT TRBV, TRBD and TRBJ reference segments. Analysis was restricted to V-J combinations with a frequency above 0.0001, which covered roughly 99% of repertoires. The TCS score was defined as the ratio of F50 (clonal expansion) to E x V (chaos), calculated using BLOSUM62-based TCRdist between CDR3 peptides within each V-J. Welch's t-statistics and random forest reduced roughly 500 V-J features to about 12, which were used in a naive Bayes classifier (R e1071). The similarity between thyroid and blood repertoires was quantified using the Morisita-Horn index. TCRdb reprocessed the public reads (quality trimming at Q25 with fastp, clone calling with MiXCR) and kept in-frame beta chains. Rows with a matching CDR3 protein are joined into one entry that keeps the most common DNA and genes. The V and J calls and clone size are TCRdb's, not the authors'. The sample profile shows over 500,000 distinct CDR3 sequences; over 35% of them were found once. About two fifths of the sample lies in the top ten.

This clonotype has just a few counts. Its antigen remains unidentified. No clone much larger than this one lies a single base away; base qualities are absent. From the cysteine up to the phenylalanine, the CDR3 has a length of 12 residues. Of all the DNA, just the CDR3 is kept, 36 bases in frame from base 1. CDR1 and CDR2 were assigned from the germline V gene as MNHEY and SVGEGT. V and J are trimmed by 6 bases and 4 bases, and the gene matches miss 1 base of the junction. The sequenced material came from peripheral blood or thyroid tissue (not recorded which). This clonotype was sampled from an adult woman with Graves' disease, either hyperthyroidism or ophthalmopathy (not recorded which). This receptor chain uses TRBV6-2 or TRBV6-3 and TRBJ2-3, and TRBD2 matches 7 of the central bases. The sequenced DNA: TGTGCCAGCAGCGGGAGGTCAGATACGCAGTATTTT. Translated, this is CASSGRSDTQYF.